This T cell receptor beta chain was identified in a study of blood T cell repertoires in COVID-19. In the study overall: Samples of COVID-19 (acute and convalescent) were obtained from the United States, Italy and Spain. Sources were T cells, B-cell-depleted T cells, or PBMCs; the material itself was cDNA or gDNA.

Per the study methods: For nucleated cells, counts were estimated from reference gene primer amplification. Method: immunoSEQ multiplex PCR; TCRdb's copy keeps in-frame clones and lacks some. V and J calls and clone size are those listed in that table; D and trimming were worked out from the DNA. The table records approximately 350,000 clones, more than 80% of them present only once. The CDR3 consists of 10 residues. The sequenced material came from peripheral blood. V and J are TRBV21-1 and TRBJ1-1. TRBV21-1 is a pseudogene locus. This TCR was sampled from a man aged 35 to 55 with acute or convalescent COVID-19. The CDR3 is CASRVARAFF. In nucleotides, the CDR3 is TGTGCCAGCAGGGTAGCGCGAGCTTTCTTT.